The clone carrying this T cell receptor beta chain was detected ten times or more. The CDR3 length is 15 residues. Looked up from germline, CDR1 is LGHDT and CDR2 is YNNKEL (reference sequence). Trimming took 7 bases from V and 4 from J; bases not matched to a gene: 7. TCRdb ran MiXCR on the RACE reads and lists one entry per CDR3 protein. The sample has tens of thousands of distinct CDR3 sequences; under 15% are singletons. The sample belongs to a study of human T cells and chemical hapten exposure. Time point given: patch test 3, about 24 weeks after DPC sensitization. Documented treatment: therapeutic diphenylcyclopropenone sensitization with weekly scalp DPC.

This clonotype was obtained from a woman between 45 and 60 years old with alopecia areata. Some clones in this sample may be carry-over from other donors' samples. V is TRBV3-1 and J is TRBJ2-1; 10 bases agree with TRBD2. The source material was whole blood, sampled in connection with sensitization to the hapten diphenylcyclopropenone (DPC). CDR3 sequence reads: CASNRRAGGYNEQFF. The CDR3 coding sequence is TGTGCCAGCAACCGGAGAGCGGGAGGGTACAATGAGCAGTTCTTC.